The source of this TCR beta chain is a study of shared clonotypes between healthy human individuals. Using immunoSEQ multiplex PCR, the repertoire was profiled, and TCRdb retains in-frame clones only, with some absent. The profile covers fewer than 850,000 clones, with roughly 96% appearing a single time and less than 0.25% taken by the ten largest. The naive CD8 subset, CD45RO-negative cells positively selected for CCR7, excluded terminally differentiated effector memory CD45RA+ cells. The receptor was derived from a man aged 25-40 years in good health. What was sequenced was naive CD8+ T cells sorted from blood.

The CDR3 loop is CASSLPRISGANVLTF. CDR3 in DNA: TGTGCCAGCAGCTTACCCCGAATCTCTGGGGCCAACGTCCTGACTTTC. This sequence joins TRBV7-9 and TRBJ2-6; D unresolved. The CDR3 is 16 amino acids. Trimming removed 2 bases at V and 0 bases at J, with 8 bases between. Germline lookup yields CDR1 SEHNR and CDR2 FQNEAQ (reference sequence).